The T cell receptor (beta chain) described here comes from a study of CD4 and CD8 cells across lung adenocarcinoma regions. Concerning this clonotype itself: Mismatch with germline at one junction end may stem from a read error.

Localized lung adenocarcinoma, a non-small cell lung cancer, affected the donors. Germline CDR1 reads ENHRY; CDR2 reads SYGVKD. CDR3 length: 14 amino acids. Each CDR3 protein gets one entry after TCRdb re-called the PCR reads with MiXCR. This repertoire shows some 16,000 distinct CDR3 sequences, around 53% found once; its top ten account for 30% to 35%. This sequence originates from a female donor with lung adenocarcinoma. The CD4 and CD8 labels of this study may be unreliable. V gene TRBV10-3 combines with J gene TRBJ2-3; D gene unclear. Specimen: CD8+ T cells from the center of a lung tumor. CDR3 DNA: TGTGGCGTCAGGCGCGTGAGAGCCACAGATACTCAGTATTTT. This sequence encodes CGVRRVRATDTQYF.